Here is one T cell receptor (beta chain) with its context. What it binds is not known. Sequencing was performed with immunoSEQ multiplex PCR; in TCRdb, only in-frame clones are kept and a portion is missing. The sample carries fewer than 300,000 clones, approximately 93% recorded once. The sample originates from a study of T cell responses to AZD1222 COVID-19 vaccine. Study overall: Second-dose intervals of approximately 4 or approximately 12 weeks were pooled. Overall study findings and caveats: Spike-spanning, vaccine-associated CD4 TCRs were dominant at 160-218 and 743-854. Repertoires were obtained solely post-peak T cell response. Clonal diversity may have been underestimated in mostly white British donors.

CDR3 size: 14 residues. Germline V gives CDR1 SGHDT, CDR2 YYEEEE. The V end lost 5 bases, the J end lost 5 bases, and 16 bases lay between the germline ends. This specimen consisted of peripheral blood, obtained on day 0 of AZD1222 vaccination. The chain links TRBV5-6 to TRBJ2-5, with D tentatively TRBD1 (6 bases). The sequence derives from an adult in good health. The CDR3: CASSSGTLGETQYF. CDR3 bases: TGTGCCAGCAGTTCCGGGACACTAGGGGAGACCCAGTACTTC.